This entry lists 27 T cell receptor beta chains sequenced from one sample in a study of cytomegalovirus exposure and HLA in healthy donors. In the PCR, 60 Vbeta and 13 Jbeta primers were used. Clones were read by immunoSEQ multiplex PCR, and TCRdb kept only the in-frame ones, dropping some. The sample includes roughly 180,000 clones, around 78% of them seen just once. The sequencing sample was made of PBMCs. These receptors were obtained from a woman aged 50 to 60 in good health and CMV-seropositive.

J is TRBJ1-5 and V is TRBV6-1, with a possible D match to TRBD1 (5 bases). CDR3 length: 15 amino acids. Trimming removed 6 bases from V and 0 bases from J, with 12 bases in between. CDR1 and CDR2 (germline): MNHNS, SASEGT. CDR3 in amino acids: CASRRWGDSNQPQHF. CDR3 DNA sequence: TGTGCCAGCAGAAGGTGGGGGGATAGCAATCAGCCCCAGCATTTT.

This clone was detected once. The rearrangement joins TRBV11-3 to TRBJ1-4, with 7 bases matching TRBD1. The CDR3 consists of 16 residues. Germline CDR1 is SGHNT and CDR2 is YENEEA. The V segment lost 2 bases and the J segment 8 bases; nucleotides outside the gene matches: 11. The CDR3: CASSLTTGVGVEKLFF. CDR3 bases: TGTGCCAGCAGCTTAACTACAGGGGTTGGTGTGGAAAAACTGTTTTTT.

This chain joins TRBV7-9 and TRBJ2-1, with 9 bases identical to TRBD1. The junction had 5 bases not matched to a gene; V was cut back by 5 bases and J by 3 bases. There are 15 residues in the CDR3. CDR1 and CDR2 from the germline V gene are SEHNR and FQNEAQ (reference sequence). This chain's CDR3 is CASSDGQGIYNEQFF. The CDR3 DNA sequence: TGTGCCAGCAGCGACGGACAGGGGATCTACAATGAGCAGTTCTTC.

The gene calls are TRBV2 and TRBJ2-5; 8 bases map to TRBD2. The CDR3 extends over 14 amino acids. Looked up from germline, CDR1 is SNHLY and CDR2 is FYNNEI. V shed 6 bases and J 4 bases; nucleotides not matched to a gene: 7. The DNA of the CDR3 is TGTGCCAGCAGGGTCGGGGGGGGGAGAGAGACCCAGTACTTC. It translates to CASRVGGGRETQYF.

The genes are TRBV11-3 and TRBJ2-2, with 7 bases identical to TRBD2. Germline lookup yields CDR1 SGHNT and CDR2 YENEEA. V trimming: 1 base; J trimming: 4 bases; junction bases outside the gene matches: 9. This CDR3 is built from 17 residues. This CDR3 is CASSLVFQRGLTGELFF. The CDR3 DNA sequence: TGTGCCAGCAGCTTAGTTTTTCAGCGGGGACTCACCGGGGAGCTGTTTTTT. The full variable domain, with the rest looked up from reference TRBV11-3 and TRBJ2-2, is EAGVVQSPRYKIIEKKQPVAFWCNPISGHNTLYWYLQNLGQGPELLIRYENEEAVDDSQLPKDRFSAERLKGVDSTLKIQPAELGDSAVYLCASSLVFQRGLTGELFFGEGSRLTVL.

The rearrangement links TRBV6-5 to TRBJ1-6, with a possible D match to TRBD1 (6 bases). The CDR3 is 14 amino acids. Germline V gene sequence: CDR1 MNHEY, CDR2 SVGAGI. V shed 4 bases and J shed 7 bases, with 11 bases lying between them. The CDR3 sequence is CASSWTAKNSPLHF. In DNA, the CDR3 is TGTGCCAGCAGTTGGACAGCGAAAAATTCACCCCTCCACTTT.

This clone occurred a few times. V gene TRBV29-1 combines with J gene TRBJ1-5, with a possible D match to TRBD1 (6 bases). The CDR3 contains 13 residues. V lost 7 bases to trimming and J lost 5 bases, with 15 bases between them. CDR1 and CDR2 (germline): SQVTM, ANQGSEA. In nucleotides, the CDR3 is TGCAGCGCATGGCGAGGGGGGGATCAGCCCCAGCATTTT. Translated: CSAWRGGDQPQHF.

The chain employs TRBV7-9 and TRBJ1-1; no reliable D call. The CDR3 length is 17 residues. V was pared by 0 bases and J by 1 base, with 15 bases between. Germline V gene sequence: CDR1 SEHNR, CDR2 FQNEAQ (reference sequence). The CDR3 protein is CASSLAFGSPENTEAFF. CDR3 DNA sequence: TGTGCCAGCAGCTTAGCGTTCGGGTCGCCGGAGAACACTGAAGCTTTCTTT.

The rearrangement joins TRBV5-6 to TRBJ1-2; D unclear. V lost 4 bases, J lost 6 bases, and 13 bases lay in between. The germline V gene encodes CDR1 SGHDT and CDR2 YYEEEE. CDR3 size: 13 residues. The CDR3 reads CASSPTHRDGYTF. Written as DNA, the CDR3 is TGTGCCAGCAGCCCTACGCACCGAGATGGCTACACCTTC.

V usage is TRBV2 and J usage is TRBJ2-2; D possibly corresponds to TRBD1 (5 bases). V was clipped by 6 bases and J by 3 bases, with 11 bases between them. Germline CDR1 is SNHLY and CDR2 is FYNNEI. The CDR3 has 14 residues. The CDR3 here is CASRGPRYTGELFF. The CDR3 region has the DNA TGTGCCAGCAGGGGGCCCCGCTACACCGGGGAGCTGTTTTTT.

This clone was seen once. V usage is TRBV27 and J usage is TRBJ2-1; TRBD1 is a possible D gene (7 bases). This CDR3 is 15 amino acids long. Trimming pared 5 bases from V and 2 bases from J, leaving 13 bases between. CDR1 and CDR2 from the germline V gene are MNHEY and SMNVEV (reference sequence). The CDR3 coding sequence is TGTGCCAGCAGTCTTTCAGGGGGGCCCTACAATGAGCAGTTCTTC. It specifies CASSLSGGPYNEQFF.

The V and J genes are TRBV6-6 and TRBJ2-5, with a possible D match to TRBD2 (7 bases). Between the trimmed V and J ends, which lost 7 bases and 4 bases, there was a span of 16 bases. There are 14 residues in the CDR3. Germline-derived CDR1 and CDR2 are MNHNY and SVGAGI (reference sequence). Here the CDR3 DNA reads TGTGCCAGCACCCCCCGGGGGGCGGCAGAGACCCAGTACTTC. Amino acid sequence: CASTPRGAAETQYF.

Here the CDR3 DNA reads TGTGCCAGCAGTGATTACGGGGGACGAGAAAAACTGTTTTTT. This encodes CASSDYGGREKLFF. This chain links TRBV25-1 with TRBJ1-4, with a weak D call TRBD1 (5 bases). CDR1 and CDR2 (germline): MGHDK, SYGVNS. V gave up 3 bases and J gave up 8 bases, with 13 bases separating them. The CDR3 length is 14 residues.

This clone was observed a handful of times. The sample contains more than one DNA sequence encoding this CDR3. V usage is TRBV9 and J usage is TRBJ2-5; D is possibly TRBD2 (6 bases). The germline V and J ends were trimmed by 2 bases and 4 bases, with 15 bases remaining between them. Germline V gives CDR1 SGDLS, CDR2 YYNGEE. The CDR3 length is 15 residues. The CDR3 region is CASSVDAGLRETQYF. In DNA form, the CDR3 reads TGTGCCAGCAGCGTTGATGCGGGGCTTCGAGAGACCCAGTACTTC.

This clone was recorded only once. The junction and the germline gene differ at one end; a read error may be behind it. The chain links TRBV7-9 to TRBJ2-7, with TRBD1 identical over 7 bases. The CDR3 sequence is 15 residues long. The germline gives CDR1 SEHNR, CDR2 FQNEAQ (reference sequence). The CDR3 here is CSSSSAGGGGYEQYF. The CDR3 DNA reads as TGTTCCAGCAGCTCCGCAGGGGGTGGGGGTTACGAGCAGTACTTC.

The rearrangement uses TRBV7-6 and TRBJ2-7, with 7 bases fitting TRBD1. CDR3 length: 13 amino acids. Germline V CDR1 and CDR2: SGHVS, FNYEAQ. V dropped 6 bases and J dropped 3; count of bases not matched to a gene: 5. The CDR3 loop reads CASSRQGSYEQYF. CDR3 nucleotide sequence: TGTGCCAGCAGTCGACAGGGCAGCTACGAGCAGTACTTC.

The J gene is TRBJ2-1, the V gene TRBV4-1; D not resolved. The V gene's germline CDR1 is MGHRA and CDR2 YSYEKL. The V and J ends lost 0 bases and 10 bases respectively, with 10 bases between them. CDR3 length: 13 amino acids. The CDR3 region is CASSQERPSEQFF. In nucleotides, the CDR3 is TGCGCCAGCAGCCAAGAGAGGCCTTCCGAGCAGTTCTTC.

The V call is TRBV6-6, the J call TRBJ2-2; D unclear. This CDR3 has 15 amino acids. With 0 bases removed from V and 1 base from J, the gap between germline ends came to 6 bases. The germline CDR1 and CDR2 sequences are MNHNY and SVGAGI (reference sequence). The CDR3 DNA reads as TGTGCCAGCAGTTACTCTTCGGTGAACACCGGGGAGCTGTTTTTT. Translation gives CASSYSSVNTGELFF.

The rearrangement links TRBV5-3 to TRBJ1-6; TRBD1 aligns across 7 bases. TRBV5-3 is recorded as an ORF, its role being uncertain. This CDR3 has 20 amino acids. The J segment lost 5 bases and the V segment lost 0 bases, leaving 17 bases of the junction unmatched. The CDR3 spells CARSLAYRTGEPPHNSPLHF. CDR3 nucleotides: TGTGCCAGAAGCTTGGCCTATAGGACAGGAGAGCCCCCCCATAATTCACCCCTCCACTTT.

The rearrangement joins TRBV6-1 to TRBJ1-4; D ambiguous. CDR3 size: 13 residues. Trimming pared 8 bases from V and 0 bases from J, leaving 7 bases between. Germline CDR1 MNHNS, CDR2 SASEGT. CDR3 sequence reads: CASRLSTNEKLFF. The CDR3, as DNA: TGTGCCAGCCGTCTCTCAACTAATGAAAAACTGTTTTTT.

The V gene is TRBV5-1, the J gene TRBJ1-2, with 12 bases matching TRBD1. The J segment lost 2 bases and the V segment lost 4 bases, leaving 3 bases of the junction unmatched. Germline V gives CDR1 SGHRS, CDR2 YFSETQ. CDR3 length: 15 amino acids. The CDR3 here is CASSVGQGANYGYTF. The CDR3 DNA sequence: TGCGCCAGCAGCGTGGGACAGGGGGCAAACTATGGCTACACCTTC.

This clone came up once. The CDR3 here is CASSLEGQGTDTQYF. Here the CDR3 DNA reads TGCGCCAGCAGCTTGGAGGGACAGGGGACAGATACGCAGTATTTT. This chain uses TRBV5-1 with TRBJ2-3; 10 nucleotides line up with TRBD1. The CDR3 consists of 15 residues. With V trimmed by 0 bases and J by 3 bases, 1 base remained unmatched. Per germline, CDR1 SGHRS and CDR2 YFSETQ.

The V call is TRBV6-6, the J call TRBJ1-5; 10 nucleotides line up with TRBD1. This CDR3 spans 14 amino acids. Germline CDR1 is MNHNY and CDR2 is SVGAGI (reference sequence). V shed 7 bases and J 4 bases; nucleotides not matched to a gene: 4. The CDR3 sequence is CASTLGQGNQPQHF. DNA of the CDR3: TGTGCCAGCACCCTGGGACAGGGGAATCAGCCCCAGCATTTT.

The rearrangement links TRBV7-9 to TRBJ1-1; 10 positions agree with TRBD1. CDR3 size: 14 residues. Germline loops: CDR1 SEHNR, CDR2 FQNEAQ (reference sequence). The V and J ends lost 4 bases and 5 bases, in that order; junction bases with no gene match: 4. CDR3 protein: CASSSRTGGTEAFF. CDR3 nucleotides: TGTGCCAGCAGCTCCCGGACAGGGGGGACTGAAGCTTTCTTT.

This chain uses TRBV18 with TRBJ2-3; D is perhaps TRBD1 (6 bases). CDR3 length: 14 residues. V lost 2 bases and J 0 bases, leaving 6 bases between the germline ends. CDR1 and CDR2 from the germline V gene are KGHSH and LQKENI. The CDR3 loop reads CASSPTGSTDTQYF. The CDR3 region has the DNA TGTGCCAGCTCACCAACAGGGAGCACAGATACGCAGTATTTT. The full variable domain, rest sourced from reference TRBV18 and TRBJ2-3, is NAGVMQNPRHLVRRRGQEARLRCSPMKGHSHVYWYRQLPEEGLKFMVYLQKENIIDESGMPKERFSAEFPKEGPSILRIQQVVRGDSAAYFCASSPTGSTDTQYFGPGTRLTVL.

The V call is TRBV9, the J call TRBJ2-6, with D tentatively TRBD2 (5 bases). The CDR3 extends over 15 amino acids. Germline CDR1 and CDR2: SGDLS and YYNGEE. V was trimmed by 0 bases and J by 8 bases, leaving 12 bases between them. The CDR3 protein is CASSVVSGIPNVLTF. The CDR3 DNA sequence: TGTGCCAGCAGCGTAGTATCGGGGATCCCCAACGTCCTGACTTTC.

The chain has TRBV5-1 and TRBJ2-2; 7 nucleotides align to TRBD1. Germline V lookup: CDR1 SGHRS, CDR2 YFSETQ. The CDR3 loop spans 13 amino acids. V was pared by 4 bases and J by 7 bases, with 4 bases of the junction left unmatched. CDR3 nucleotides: TGCGCCAGCAGCCCGACAGGGTACGGGGAGCTGTTTTTT. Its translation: CASSPTGYGELFF. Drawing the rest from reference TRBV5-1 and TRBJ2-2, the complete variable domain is KAGVTQTPRYLIKTRGQQVTLSCSPISGHRSVSWYQQTPGQGLQFLFEYFSETQRNKGNFPGRFSGRQFSNSRSEMNVSTLELGDSALYLCASSPTGYGELFFGEGSRLTVL.